These T cell receptor beta chains were read from a single sample in a study of response to subunit inactivated influenza vaccine. TCRdb recomputed calls from the RT-PCR reads with MiXCR, one row per CDR3 protein. Of roughly 460,000 distinct CDR3 sequences in the sample, roughly 11% were seen once. This specimen consisted of PBMCs from blood, obtained more than 35 days after vaccination. The source of these receptors is a man in his forties or fifties who received an inactivated influenza vaccine. CDR3s include the opening cysteine and the closing phenylalanine or tryptophan. A D gene is named only where the DNA matches it firmly. Part of the rows lack a size; the others show once, few, many or a class for expanded clones.

v_call: TRBV29-1; d_call: NA; j_call: TRBJ2-2; clone_size: many; cdr3_aa: CSGGTAAAGELFF; cdr3_nt: TGCAGCGGGGGGACGGCCGCGGCCGGGGAGCTGTTTTTT
v_call: TRBV7-2; d_call: NA; j_call: TRBJ2-7; clone_size: few; cdr3_aa: CASSLTSRGGSEQYF; cdr3_nt: TGTGCCAGCAGCTTAACTTCGAGGGGTGGAAGCGAGCAGTACTTC
v_call: TRBV11-2; d_call: TRBD2; j_call: TRBJ2-7; clone_size: few; cdr3_aa: CASSSIKTPSGGGYEQYF; cdr3_nt: TGTGCCAGCAGCTCCATAAAGACTCCGAGCGGGGGGGGTTACGAGCAGTACTTC
v_call: TRBV6-1; d_call: TRBD1; j_call: TRBJ2-7; clone_size: many; cdr3_aa: CASSRDRNYEQYF; cdr3_nt: TGTGCCAGCAGTCGGGACAGGAATTACGAGCAGTACTTC
v_call: TRBV9; d_call: NA; j_call: TRBJ2-7; clone_size: NA; cdr3_aa: CASSVVQGGEKYF; cdr3_nt: TGTGCCAGCAGCGTAGTACAGGGTGGTGAGAAGTACTTC
v_call: TRBV12-3/TRBV12-4; d_call: NA; j_call: TRBJ2-1; clone_size: NA; cdr3_aa: CASTKGWNEQFF; cdr3_nt: TGTGCCAGCACCAAAGGGTGGAATGAGCAGTTCTTC
v_call: TRBV4-3; d_call: NA; j_call: TRBJ2-7; clone_size: NA; cdr3_aa: CASSQVWRGGTEQYF; cdr3_nt: TGCGCCAGCAGCCAAGTCTGGAGGGGGGGAACCGAGCAGTACTTC
v_call: TRBV18; d_call: TRBD2; j_call: TRBJ2-1; clone_size: NA; cdr3_aa: CASSTSPSGGDNEQFF; cdr3_nt: TGTGCCAGCTCAACTTCGCCTAGCGGGGGTGACAATGAGCAGTTCTTC
v_call: TRBV7-2; d_call: NA; j_call: TRBJ2-4; clone_size: few; cdr3_aa: CASSLRGAKNIQYF; cdr3_nt: TGTGCCAGCAGCTTACGGGGGGCCAAAAACATTCAGTACTTC
v_call: TRBV20-1; d_call: TRBD1; j_call: TRBJ1-2; clone_size: many; cdr3_aa: CSAMTSGQGEGTHYGYTF; cdr3_nt: TGCAGTGCTATGACTTCCGGACAGGGAGAGGGAACACACTATGGCTACACCTTC
v_call: TRBV7-9; d_call: NA; j_call: TRBJ1-1; clone_size: many; cdr3_aa: CASSFWGDEAFF; cdr3_nt: TGTGCCAGCAGCTTCTGGGGGGATGAAGCTTTCTTT
v_call: TRBV5-6; d_call: NA; j_call: TRBJ1-5; clone_size: many; cdr3_aa: CASSLGIGDNQPQHF; cdr3_nt: TGTGCCAGCAGCTTGGGGATCGGGGACAATCAGCCCCAGCATTTT
v_call: TRBV29-1; d_call: TRBD1; j_call: TRBJ2-7; clone_size: many; cdr3_aa: CSVELDRSYEQYF; cdr3_nt: TGCAGCGTTGAGTTGGACAGGTCCTACGAGCAGTACTTC
v_call: TRBV6-1; d_call: NA; j_call: TRBJ2-3; clone_size: NA; cdr3_aa: CASSEKGHPTDTQYF; cdr3_nt: TGTGCCAGCAGTGAAAAGGGACATCCGACAGATACGCAGTATTTT
v_call: TRBV4-2; d_call: NA; j_call: TRBJ2-2; clone_size: NA; cdr3_aa: CASSQDGATTGELFF; cdr3_nt: TGTGCCAGCAGCCAAGATGGAGCGACCACCGGGGAGCTGTTTTTT
v_call: TRBV12-3/TRBV12-4; d_call: NA; j_call: TRBJ1-1; clone_size: many; cdr3_aa: CASSLDWGKNTEAFF; cdr3_nt: TGTGCCAGCAGTTTAGATTGGGGGAAGAACACTGAAGCTTTCTTT
v_call: TRBV4-1; d_call: TRBD1; j_call: TRBJ2-3; clone_size: NA; cdr3_aa: CASSQDRTGGDIVYF; cdr3_nt: TGCGCCAGCAGCCAAGATCGGACAGGGGGCGACATCGTGTATTTT
v_call: TRBV28; d_call: NA; j_call: TRBJ1-1; clone_size: NA; cdr3_aa: CASSQHGTAGTEAFF; cdr3_nt: TGTGCCAGCAGCCAGCATGGGACGGCGGGCACTGAAGCTTTCTTT
v_call: TRBV20-1; d_call: NA; j_call: TRBJ2-5; clone_size: NA; cdr3_aa: CSARRHTKETQYF; cdr3_nt: TGCAGTGCTAGGCGCCATACCAAAGAGACCCAGTACTTC
v_call: TRBV4-2; d_call: TRBD2; j_call: TRBJ2-3; clone_size: NA; cdr3_aa: CASSQVSGRTDTQYF; cdr3_nt: TGTGCCAGCAGCCAAGTTAGCGGGAGAACAGATACGCAGTATTTT
v_call: TRBV20-1; d_call: TRBD2; j_call: TRBJ2-1; clone_size: NA; cdr3_aa: CSASPTSTEQFF; cdr3_nt: TGCAGTGCTAGTCCGACTAGCACTGAGCAGTTCTTC
v_call: TRBV12-3/TRBV12-4; d_call: NA; j_call: TRBJ2-5; clone_size: NA; cdr3_aa: CASTSGLPQETQYF; cdr3_nt: TGTGCCAGCACCTCGGGACTTCCCCAAGAGACCCAGTACTTC
v_call: TRBV6-1; d_call: NA; j_call: TRBJ1-5; clone_size: NA; cdr3_aa: CASSGQQGTQPQHF; cdr3_nt: TGTGCCAGCAGTGGCCAGCAGGGCACTCAGCCCCAGCATTTT
v_call: TRBV4-1; d_call: TRBD2; j_call: TRBJ2-1; clone_size: few; cdr3_aa: CASSPTSGQYNEQFF; cdr3_nt: TGCGCCAGCAGCCCAACTAGCGGACAGTACAATGAGCAGTTCTTC
v_call: TRBV6-1; d_call: NA; j_call: TRBJ2-1; clone_size: NA; cdr3_aa: CAIGDPSLGSRNEQFF; cdr3_nt: TGTGCCATCGGAGACCCGAGTCTCGGGTCACGCAATGAGCAGTTCTTC
v_call: TRBV20-1; d_call: TRBD1; j_call: TRBJ2-5; clone_size: many; cdr3_aa: CSAGQGQETQYF; cdr3_nt: TGCAGTGCGGGACAGGGGCAAGAGACCCAGTACTTC
v_call: TRBV18; d_call: NA; j_call: TRBJ1-5; clone_size: many; cdr3_aa: CASSTTNSNQPQHF; cdr3_nt: TGTGCCAGCTCAACTACAAATAGCAATCAGCCCCAGCATTTT
v_call: TRBV6-1; d_call: NA; j_call: TRBJ2-4; clone_size: many; cdr3_aa: CASSVGGGGDIQYF; cdr3_nt: TGTGCCAGCAGTGTCGGGGGCGGTGGGGACATTCAGTACTTC
v_call: TRBV28; d_call: NA; j_call: TRBJ2-2; clone_size: many; cdr3_aa: CATETVFTGELFF; cdr3_nt: TGTGCCACCGAGACAGTTTTTACCGGGGAGCTGTTTTTT
v_call: TRBV30; d_call: NA; j_call: TRBJ1-2; clone_size: NA; cdr3_aa: CAWDFGGRLYGYTF; cdr3_nt: TGTGCCTGGGACTTCGGAGGTCGACTATATGGCTACACCTTC
v_call: TRBV20-1; d_call: NA; j_call: TRBJ2-7; clone_size: NA; cdr3_aa: CSASTEVYEQYF; cdr3_nt: TGCAGTGCTAGTACCGAGGTCTACGAGCAGTACTTC
v_call: TRBV4-1; d_call: TRBD1; j_call: TRBJ2-1; clone_size: few; cdr3_aa: CASSQGGQGAYNEQFF; cdr3_nt: TGCGCCAGCAGCCAAGGGGGACAGGGAGCCTACAATGAGCAGTTCTTC
v_call: TRBV24-1; d_call: TRBD2; j_call: TRBJ2-1; clone_size: NA; cdr3_aa: CATSDIRTSGSSLVEQFF; cdr3_nt: TGTGCCACCAGTGATATAAGGACTAGCGGGAGCAGTTTGGTTGAGCAGTTCTTC
v_call: TRBV28; d_call: NA; j_call: TRBJ2-7; clone_size: few; cdr3_aa: CASTLRASHEQYF; cdr3_nt: TGTGCCAGCACCCTTCGGGCTTCCCACGAGCAGTACTTC
v_call: TRBV29-1; d_call: NA; j_call: TRBJ2-7; clone_size: few; cdr3_aa: CSVDTGYEQYF; cdr3_nt: TGCAGCGTTGACACAGGCTACGAGCAGTACTTC
v_call: TRBV5-1; d_call: NA; j_call: TRBJ2-6; clone_size: NA; cdr3_aa: CASRASGFSGANVLTF; cdr3_nt: TGCGCCAGCAGAGCATCAGGCTTCTCTGGGGCCAACGTCCTGACTTTC
v_call: TRBV4-2; d_call: TRBD1; j_call: TRBJ2-4; clone_size: many; cdr3_aa: CASSQNGQGFIQYF; cdr3_nt: TGTGCCAGCAGCCAGAATGGACAGGGCTTCATTCAGTACTTC
v_call: TRBV29-1; d_call: NA; j_call: TRBJ2-5; clone_size: few; cdr3_aa: CSVEEKSPGGQTLRYF; cdr3_nt: TGCAGCGTTGAAGAAAAATCGCCGGGGGGCCAGACTCTCCGGTACTTC
v_call: TRBV19; d_call: NA; j_call: TRBJ2-1; clone_size: NA; cdr3_aa: CASGDLALSYNEQFF; cdr3_nt: TGTGCCAGTGGGGACCTAGCTTTGTCCTACAATGAGCAGTTCTTC
v_call: TRBV28; d_call: NA; j_call: TRBJ2-4; clone_size: many; cdr3_aa: CASSTLNREDIQYF; cdr3_nt: TGTGCCAGCAGTACCCTTAACAGGGAGGACATTCAGTACTTC
v_call: TRBV20-1; d_call: NA; j_call: TRBJ2-1; clone_size: NA; cdr3_aa: CSSRLTYNEQFF; cdr3_nt: TGCAGCTCAAGGCTTACGTACAATGAGCAGTTCTTC
v_call: TRBV9; d_call: NA; j_call: TRBJ2-3; clone_size: many; cdr3_aa: CASSVELQDTQYF; cdr3_nt: TGTGCCAGCAGCGTAGAACTCCAAGATACGCAGTATTTT
v_call: TRBV12-3/TRBV12-4; d_call: TRBD1; j_call: TRBJ1-2; clone_size: NA; cdr3_aa: CASSRGQGKNYGYTF; cdr3_nt: TGTGCCAGCAGTCGCGGACAGGGGAAGAACTATGGCTACACCTTC
v_call: TRBV5-5; d_call: TRBD1; j_call: TRBJ2-3; clone_size: many; cdr3_aa: CASSRQGGRSTDTQYF; cdr3_nt: TGTGCCAGCAGTAGACAGGGGGGACGAAGCACAGATACGCAGTATTTT
v_call: TRBV20-1; d_call: TRBD1; j_call: TRBJ1-4; clone_size: NA; cdr3_aa: CSAERQGSRNEKLFF; cdr3_nt: TGCAGTGCCGAGCGACAGGGGAGTCGGAATGAAAAACTGTTTTTT
v_call: TRBV5-5; d_call: NA; j_call: TRBJ1-4; clone_size: NA; cdr3_aa: CASSWNLGPNEKLFF; cdr3_nt: TGTGCCAGCAGCTGGAACCTCGGTCCTAATGAAAAACTGTTTTTT
v_call: TRBV18; d_call: NA; j_call: TRBJ2-2; clone_size: once; cdr3_aa: CASTRAPGGLGAGELFF; cdr3_nt: TGTGCCAGCACCCGGGCTCCAGGAGGACTCGGAGCCGGGGAGCTGTTTTTT